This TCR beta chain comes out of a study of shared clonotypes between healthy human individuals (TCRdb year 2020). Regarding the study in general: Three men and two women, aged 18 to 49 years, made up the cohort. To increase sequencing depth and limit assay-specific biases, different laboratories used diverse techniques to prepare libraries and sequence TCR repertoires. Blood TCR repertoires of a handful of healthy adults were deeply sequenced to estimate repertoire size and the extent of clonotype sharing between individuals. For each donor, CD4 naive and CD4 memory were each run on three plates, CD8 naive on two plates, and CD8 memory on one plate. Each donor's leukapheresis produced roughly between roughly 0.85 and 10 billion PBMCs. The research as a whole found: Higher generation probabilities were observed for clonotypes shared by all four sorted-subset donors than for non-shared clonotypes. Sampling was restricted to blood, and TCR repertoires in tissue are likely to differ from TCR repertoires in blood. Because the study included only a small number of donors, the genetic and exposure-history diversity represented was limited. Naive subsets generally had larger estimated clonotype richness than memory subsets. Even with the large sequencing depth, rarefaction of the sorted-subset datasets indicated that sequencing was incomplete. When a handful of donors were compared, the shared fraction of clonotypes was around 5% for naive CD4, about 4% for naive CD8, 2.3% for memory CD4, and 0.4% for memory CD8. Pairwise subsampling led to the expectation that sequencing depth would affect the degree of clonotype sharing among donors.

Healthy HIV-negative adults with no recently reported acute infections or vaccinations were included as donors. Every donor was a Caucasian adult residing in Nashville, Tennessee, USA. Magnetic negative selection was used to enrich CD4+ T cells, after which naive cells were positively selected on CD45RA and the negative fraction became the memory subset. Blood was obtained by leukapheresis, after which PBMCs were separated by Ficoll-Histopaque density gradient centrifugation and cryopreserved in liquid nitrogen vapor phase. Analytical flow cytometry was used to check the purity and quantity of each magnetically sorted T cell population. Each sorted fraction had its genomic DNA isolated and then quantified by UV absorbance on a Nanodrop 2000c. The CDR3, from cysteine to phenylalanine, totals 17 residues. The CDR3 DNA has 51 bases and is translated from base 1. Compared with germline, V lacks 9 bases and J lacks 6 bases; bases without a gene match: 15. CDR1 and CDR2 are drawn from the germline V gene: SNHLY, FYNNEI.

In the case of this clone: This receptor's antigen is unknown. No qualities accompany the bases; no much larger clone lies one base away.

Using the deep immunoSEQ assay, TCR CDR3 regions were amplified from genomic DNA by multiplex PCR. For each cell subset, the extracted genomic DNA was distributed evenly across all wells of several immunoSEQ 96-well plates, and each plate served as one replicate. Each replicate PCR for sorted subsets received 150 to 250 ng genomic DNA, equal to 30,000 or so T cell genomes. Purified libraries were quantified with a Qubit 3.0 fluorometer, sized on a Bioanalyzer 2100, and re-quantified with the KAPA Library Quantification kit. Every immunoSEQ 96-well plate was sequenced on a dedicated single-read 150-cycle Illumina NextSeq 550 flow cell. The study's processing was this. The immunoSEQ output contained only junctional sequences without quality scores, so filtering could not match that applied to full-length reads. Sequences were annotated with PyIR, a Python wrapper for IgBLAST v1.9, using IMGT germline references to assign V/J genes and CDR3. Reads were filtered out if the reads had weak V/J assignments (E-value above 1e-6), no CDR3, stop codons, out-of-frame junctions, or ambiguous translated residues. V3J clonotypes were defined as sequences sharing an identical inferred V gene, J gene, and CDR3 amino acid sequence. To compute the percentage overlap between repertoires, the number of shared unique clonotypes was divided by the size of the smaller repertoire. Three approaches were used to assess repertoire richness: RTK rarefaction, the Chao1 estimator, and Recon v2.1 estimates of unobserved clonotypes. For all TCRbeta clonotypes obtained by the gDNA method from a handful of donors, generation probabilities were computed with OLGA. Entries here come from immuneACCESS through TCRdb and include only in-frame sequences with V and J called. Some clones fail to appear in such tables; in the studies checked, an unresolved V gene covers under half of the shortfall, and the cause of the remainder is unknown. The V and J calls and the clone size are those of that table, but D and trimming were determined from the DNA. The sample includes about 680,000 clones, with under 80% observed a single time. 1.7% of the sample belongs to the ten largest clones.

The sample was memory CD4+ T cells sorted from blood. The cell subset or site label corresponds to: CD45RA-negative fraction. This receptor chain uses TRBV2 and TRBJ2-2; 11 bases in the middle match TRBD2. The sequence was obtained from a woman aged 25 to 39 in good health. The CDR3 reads CASVVGAGLAVPGELFF. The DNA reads TGTGCCAGTGTCGTGGGGGCGGGACTAGCGGTACCCGGGGAGCTGTTTTTT.